This TCR beta chain was recovered during a study of radiation and T cells in renal cell carcinoma. The method was immunoSEQ multiplex PCR; TCRdb's version includes in-frame clones alone and lacks a portion of them. The data show 150,000 or so clones, roughly nine tenths seen once. Documented time point: baseline pretreatment blood. Described treatment: 15 Gy SBRT to primary tumor, nephrectomy 4 weeks later. CDR3 size: 13 residues. The ends were cut back, 5 bases at V and 7 bases at J, with 15 bases in the middle. Germline V lookup: CDR1 GTSNPN, CDR2 SVGIG (reference sequence). V is TRBV30 and J is TRBJ2-4, with D tentatively TRBD2 (6 bases). This clonotype was obtained from a woman in her seventies with renal cell carcinoma. This specimen consisted of blood, obtained from a patient whose treatment included radiotherapy and nephrectomy. This CDR3 reads CAWGRDSSNIQYF. In nucleotides, the CDR3 is TGTGCCTGGGGGCGGGACTCTTCTAACATTCAGTACTTC.